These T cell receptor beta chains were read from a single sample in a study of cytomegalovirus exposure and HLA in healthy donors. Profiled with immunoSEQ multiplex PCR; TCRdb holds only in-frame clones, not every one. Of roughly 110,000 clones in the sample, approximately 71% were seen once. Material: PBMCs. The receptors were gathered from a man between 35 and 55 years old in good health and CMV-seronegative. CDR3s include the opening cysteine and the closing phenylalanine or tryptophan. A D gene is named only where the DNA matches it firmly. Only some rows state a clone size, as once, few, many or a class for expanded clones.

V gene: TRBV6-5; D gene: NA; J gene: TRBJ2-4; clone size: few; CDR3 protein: CASSSDRDFQYF; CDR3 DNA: TGTGCCAGCAGTTCAGACCGGGACTTCCAGTACTTC
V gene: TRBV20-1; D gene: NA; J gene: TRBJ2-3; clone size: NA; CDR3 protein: CSAANVDTQYF; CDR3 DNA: TGCAGTGCCGCGAACGTAGATACGCAGTATTTT
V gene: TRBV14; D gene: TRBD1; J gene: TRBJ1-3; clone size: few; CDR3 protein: CASSPRDRPLDTIYF; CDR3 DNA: TGTGCCAGCAGCCCTCGGGACAGGCCGCTGGACACCATATATTTT
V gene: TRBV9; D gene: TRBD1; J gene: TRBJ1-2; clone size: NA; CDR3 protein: CASSLQRQGKDVGYTF; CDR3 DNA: TGTGCCAGCAGCCTACAGAGACAGGGGAAGGACGTTGGCTACACCTTC
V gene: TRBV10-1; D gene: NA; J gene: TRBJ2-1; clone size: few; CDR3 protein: CASSARGFNEQFF; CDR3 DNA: TGCGCCAGCAGTGCGAGGGGGTTCAATGAGCAGTTCTTC
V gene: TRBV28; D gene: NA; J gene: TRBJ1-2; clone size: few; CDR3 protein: CASSLLGGRAGYGYTF; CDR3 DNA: TGTGCCAGCAGTTTACTGGGGGGAAGGGCTGGGTATGGCTACACCTTC
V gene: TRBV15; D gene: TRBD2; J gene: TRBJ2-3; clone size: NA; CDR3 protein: CATSREQNPGGFTQYF; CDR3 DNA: TGTGCCACCAGCAGAGAACAGAACCCGGGGGGGTTTACGCAGTATTTT
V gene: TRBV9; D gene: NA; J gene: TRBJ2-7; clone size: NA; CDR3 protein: CASSISTVSYEQYF; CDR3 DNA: TGTGCCAGCAGCATCTCGACAGTCTCCTACGAGCAGTACTTC
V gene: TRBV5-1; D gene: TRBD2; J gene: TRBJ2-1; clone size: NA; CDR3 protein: CASSSAGVAPISYNEQFF; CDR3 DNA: TGCGCCAGCAGTTCTGCGGGGGTAGCTCCTATCTCCTACAATGAGCAGTTCTTC
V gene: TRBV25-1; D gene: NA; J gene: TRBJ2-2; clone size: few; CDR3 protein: CASGHPGTNTGELFF; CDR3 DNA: TGTGCCAGCGGCCATCCCGGGACAAACACCGGGGAGCTGTTTTTT
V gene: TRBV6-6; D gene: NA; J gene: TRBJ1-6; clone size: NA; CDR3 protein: CASMTTGNSPLHF; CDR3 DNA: TGTGCCAGCATGACAACGGGGAATTCACCCCTCCACTTT
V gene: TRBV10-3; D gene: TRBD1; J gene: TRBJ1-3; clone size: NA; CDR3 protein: CASQGGSGNTIYF; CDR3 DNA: TGTGCCAGCCAGGGGGGCTCTGGAAACACCATATATTTT
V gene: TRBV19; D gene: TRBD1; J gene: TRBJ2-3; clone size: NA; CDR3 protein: CASSMQGAKTDTQYF; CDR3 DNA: TGTGCCAGTAGTATGCAGGGGGCGAAGACAGATACGCAGTATTTT
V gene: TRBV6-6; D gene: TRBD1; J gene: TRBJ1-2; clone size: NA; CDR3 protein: CASSAPGQGFGYTF; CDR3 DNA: TGTGCCAGCAGTGCGCCGGGACAGGGGTTTGGCTACACCTTC
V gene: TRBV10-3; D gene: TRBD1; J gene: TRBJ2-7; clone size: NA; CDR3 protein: CAISEPTGQPYEQYF; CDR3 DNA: TGTGCCATCAGTGAACCCACGGGACAGCCCTACGAGCAGTACTTC
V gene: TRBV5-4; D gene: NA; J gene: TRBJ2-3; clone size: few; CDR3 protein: CASSSTYSDTQYF; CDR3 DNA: TGTGCCAGCAGCTCGACATACTCAGATACGCAGTATTTT
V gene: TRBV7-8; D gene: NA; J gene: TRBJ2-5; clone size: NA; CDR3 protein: CASSLTGLRGETQYF; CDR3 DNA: TGTGCCAGCAGCTTAACGGGACTCCGGGGGGAGACCCAGTACTTC
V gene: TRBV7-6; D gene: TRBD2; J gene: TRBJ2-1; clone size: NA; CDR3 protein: CASSISGGNNEQFF; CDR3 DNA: TGTGCCAGCAGCATTAGCGGGGGGAACAATGAGCAGTTCTTC
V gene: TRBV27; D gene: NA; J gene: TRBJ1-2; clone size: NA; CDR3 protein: CASSATRDGDYGYTF; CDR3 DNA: TGTGCCAGCAGCGCTACGCGGGATGGAGACTATGGCTACACCTTC
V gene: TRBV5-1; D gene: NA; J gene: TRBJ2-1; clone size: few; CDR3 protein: CASSLRQAYNEQFF; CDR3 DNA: TGCGCCAGCAGCTTGAGACAGGCCTACAATGAGCAGTTCTTC
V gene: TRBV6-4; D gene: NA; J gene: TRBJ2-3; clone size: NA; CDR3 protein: CASSESGERGTQYF; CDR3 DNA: TGTGCCAGCAGTGAGTCAGGCGAACGTGGTACGCAGTATTTT
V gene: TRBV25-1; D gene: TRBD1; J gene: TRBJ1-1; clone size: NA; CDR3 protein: CASSPRTGRGTEAFF; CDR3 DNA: TGTGCCAGCAGTCCAAGGACAGGGAGGGGCACTGAAGCTTTCTTT
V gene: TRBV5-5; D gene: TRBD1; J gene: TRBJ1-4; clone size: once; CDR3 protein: CASTDREGQGGSGLFF; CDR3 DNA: TGTGCCAGCACCGATAGAGAGGGACAGGGAGGAAGCGGACTGTTTTTT
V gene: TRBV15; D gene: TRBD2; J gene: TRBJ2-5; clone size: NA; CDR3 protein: CATSRAGGRETQYF; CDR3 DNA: TGTGCCACCAGCAGAGCGGGGGGGCGAGAGACCCAGTACTTC
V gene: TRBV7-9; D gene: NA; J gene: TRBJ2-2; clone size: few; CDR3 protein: CASSFDTIGGGELFF; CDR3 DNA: TGTGCCAGCAGCTTTGACACCATAGGGGGCGGGGAGCTGTTTTTT
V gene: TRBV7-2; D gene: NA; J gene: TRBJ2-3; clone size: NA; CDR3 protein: CASSLGPTGGDTQYF; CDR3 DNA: TGTGCCAGCAGCTTAGGTCCGACAGGAGGCGATACGCAGTATTTT
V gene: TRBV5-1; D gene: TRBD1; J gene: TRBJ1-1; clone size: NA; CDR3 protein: CASSLGRQGRTEAFF; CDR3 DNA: TGCGCCAGCAGCTTGGGAAGACAGGGAAGGACTGAAGCTTTCTTT
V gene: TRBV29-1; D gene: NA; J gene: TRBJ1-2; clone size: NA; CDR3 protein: CSVATKSHPYYTF; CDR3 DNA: TGCAGCGTCGCGACAAAGTCCCATCCGTACTACACCTTC
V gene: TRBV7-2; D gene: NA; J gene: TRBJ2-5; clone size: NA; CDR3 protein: CASRVAGPETQYF; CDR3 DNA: TGTGCCAGCAGAGTGGCGGGCCCAGAGACCCAGTACTTC
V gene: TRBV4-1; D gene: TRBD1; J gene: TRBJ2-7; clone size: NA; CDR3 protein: CASSPSGTATYEQYF; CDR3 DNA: TGCGCCAGCAGCCCATCCGGGACAGCAACCTACGAGCAGTACTTC
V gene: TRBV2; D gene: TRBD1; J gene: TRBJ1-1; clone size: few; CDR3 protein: CASTTQGANTEAFF; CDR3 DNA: TGTGCCAGCACTACCCAGGGGGCGAACACTGAAGCTTTCTTT
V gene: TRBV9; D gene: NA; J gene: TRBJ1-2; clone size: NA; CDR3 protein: CASSVSGAAGYGYTF; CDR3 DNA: TGTGCCAGCAGCGTCTCAGGGGCAGCTGGATATGGCTACACCTTC
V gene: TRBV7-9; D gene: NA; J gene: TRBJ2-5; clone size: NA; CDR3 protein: CASSSDSKETQYF; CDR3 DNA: TGTGCCAGCAGCTCTGACAGCAAAGAGACCCAGTACTTC
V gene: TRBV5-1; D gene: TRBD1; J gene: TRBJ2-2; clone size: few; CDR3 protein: CASSRTGTGDTGELFF; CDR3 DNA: TGCGCCAGCAGCCGAACGGGGACAGGGGACACCGGGGAGCTGTTTTTT
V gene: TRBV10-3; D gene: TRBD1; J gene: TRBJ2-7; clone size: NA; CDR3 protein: CATRGPLGQGNEQYF; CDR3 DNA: TGTGCCACAAGGGGCCCCCTTGGACAGGGCAACGAGCAGTACTTC
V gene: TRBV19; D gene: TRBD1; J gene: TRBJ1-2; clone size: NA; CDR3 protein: CASSRRTGINYNYGYTF; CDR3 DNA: TGTGCCAGTAGTAGACGGACAGGGATCAACTATAACTATGGCTACACCTTC
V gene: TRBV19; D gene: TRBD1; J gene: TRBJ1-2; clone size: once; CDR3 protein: CASSILTGGNYGYTF; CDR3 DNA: TGTGCCAGTAGTATACTGACAGGGGGCAACTATGGCTACACCTTC
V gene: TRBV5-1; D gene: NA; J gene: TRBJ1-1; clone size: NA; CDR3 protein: CASSVTGTGNTEAFF; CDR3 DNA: TGCGCCAGCAGCGTTACAGGGACGGGGAACACTGAAGCTTTCTTT
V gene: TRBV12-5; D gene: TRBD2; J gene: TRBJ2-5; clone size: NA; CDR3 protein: CASGLLAGGWETQYF; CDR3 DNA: TGTGCTAGTGGTTTACTGGCGGGGGGATGGGAGACCCAGTACTTC
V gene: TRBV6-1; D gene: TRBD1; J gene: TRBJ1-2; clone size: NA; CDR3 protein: CASSDSGGGGYTF; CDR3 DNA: TGTGCCAGCAGTGATTCAGGGGGCGGTGGCTACACCTTC
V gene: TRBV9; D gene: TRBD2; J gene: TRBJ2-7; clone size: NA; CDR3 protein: CASSSTSGGHYEQYF; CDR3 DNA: TGTGCCAGCAGCTCTACTAGCGGGGGGCACTACGAGCAGTACTTC
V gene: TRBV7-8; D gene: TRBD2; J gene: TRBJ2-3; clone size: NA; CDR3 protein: CASRTSGSTDTQYF; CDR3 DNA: TGTGCCAGCAGAACTAGCGGAAGCACAGATACGCAGTATTTT
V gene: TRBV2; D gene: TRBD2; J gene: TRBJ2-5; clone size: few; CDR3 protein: CASSGDWTSGGVTQYF; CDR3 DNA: TGTGCCAGCAGTGGCGACTGGACTAGCGGGGGGGTTACCCAGTACTTC
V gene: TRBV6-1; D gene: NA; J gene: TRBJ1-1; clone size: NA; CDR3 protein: CASSNRGRGAYEAFF; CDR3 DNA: TGTGCCAGCAGTAATAGGGGGAGGGGGGCCTATGAAGCTTTCTTT
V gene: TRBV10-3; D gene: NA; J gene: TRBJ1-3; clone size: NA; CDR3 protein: CAISESIVSGNTIYF; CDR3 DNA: TGTGCCATCAGTGAGTCAATCGTCTCTGGAAACACCATATATTTT
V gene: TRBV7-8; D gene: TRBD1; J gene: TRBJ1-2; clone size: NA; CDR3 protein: CASSLLQGAHYGYTF; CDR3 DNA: TGTGCCAGCAGCTTATTACAGGGGGCCCACTATGGCTACACCTTC
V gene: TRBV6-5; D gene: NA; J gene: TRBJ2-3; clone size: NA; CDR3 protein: CASRTDRRRTDTQYF; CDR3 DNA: TGTGCCAGCAGAACCGACCGGAGGCGAACAGATACGCAGTATTTT
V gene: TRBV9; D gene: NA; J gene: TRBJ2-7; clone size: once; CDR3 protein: CASSSRRSGASSYEQYF; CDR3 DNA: TGTGCCAGCAGCTCACGTAGGTCAGGGGCCTCCTCCTACGAGCAGTACTTC
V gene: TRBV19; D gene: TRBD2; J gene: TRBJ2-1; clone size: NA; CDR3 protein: CASSTPSSGGANEQFF; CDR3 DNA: TGTGCCAGTAGTACCCCCTCTAGCGGGGGGGCGAATGAGCAGTTCTTC
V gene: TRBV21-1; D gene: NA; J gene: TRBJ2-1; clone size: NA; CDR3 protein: CASSQSGTHPSNEQFF; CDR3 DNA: TGTGCCAGCAGCCAAAGCGGGACACATCCCAGCAATGAGCAGTTCTTC
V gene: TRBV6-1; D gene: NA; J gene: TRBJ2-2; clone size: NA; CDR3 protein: CASSGGGQNTGELFF; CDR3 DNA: TGTGCCAGCAGTGGAGGGGGACAGAACACCGGGGAGCTGTTTTTT
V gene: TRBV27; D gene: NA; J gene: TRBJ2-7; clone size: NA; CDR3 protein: CASRPTGTQTYEQYF; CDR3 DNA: TGTGCCAGCAGACCGACCGGGACACAGACCTACGAGCAGTACTTC
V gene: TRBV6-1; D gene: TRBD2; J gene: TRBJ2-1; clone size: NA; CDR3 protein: CASSTSGGFYEQFF; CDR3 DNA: TGTGCCAGCAGCACTAGCGGGGGGTTCTATGAGCAGTTCTTC
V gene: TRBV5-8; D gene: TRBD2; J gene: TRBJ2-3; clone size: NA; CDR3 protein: CASSLGLAGDADTQYF; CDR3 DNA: TGTGCCAGCAGCTTGGGACTAGCGGGGGATGCAGATACGCAGTATTTT